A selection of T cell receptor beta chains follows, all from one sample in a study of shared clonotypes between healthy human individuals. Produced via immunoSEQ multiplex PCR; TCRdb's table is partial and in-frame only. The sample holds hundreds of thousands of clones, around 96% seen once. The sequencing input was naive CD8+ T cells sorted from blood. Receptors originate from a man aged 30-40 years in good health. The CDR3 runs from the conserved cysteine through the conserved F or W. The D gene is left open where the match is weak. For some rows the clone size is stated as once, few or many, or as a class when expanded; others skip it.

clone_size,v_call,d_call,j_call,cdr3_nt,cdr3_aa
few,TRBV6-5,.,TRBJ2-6,TGTGCCAGCAGTTACTCTGGGGCCAACGTCCTGACTTTC,CASSYSGANVLTF
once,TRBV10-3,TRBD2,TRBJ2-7,TGTGCCATCAGTGGGCGGACAGGGGGACTAGCGGGACGAACCTACGAGCAGTACTTC,CAISGRTGGLAGRTYEQYF
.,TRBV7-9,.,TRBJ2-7,TGTGTCAGCAGCTTAGCGGTCCCGGCAGGGGGATCCTACGAGCAGTACTTC,CVSSLAVPAGGSYEQYF
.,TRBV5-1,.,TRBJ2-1,TGCGCCAGCAGCTTGGTGCTAGGGGTAGGGAATGAGCAGTTCTTC,CASSLVLGVGNEQFF
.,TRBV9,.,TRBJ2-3,TGTGCCAGCAGCGTAGCTGGGCTGTTCACAGATACGCAGTATTTT,CASSVAGLFTDTQYF
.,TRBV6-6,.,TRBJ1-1,TGTGCCAGCTTGTACGGTATTGACACTGAAGCTTTCTTT,CASLYGIDTEAFF
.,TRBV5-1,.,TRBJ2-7,TGCGCCAGTTCCGAGGGGTTAACCTACGAGCAGTACTTC,CASSEGLTYEQYF
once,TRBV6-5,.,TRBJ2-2,TGTGCCAGCAGTTACGGCAGTTTCAGCGGGGAGCTGTTTTTT,CASSYGSFSGELFF
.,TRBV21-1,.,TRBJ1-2,TGTGCCAGCAGCGCGAACAGGGGACATGATGTTGGCTACACCTTC,CASSANRGHDVGYTF
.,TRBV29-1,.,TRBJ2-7,TGCAGCGTTGTTTTGGTGAGATCCGCCTACGAGCAGTACTTC,CSVVLVRSAYEQYF
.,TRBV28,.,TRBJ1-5,TGTGCCAGCAGCATACAGGGAATTGAAAACCAGCCCCAGCATTTT,CASSIQGIENQPQHF
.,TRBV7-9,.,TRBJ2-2,TGTGCCAGCAGTCGGGTCCCCACCACCGGGGAGCTGTTTTTT,CASSRVPTTGELFF
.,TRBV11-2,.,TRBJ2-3,TGTGCCAGCAGCTTAGCCCTAGCGGATACGCAGTATTTT,CASSLALADTQYF
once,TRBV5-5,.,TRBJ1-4,TGTGCCAGCGCGACGGACGGTAATGAAAAACTGTTTTTT,CASATDGNEKLFF
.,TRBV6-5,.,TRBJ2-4,TGTGCCAGCAGTTACTCGCCAGGGTATAGGGACATTCAGTACTTC,CASSYSPGYRDIQYF
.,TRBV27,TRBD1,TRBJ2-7,TGTGCCAGCAGTCGTAGGGGACAGATGTCCTACGAGCAGTACTTC,CASSRRGQMSYEQYF
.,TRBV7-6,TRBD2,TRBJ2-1,TGTGCCAGCAGCCCAGGGGGACTAGCGATCGGGGATGAGCAGTTCTTC,CASSPGGLAIGDEQFF
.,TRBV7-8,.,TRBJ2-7,TGTGCCAGCATGTCCTTGGCGGCAGTATCCATAACCTACGAGCAGTACTTC,CASMSLAAVSITYEQYF
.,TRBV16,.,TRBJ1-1,TGTGCCAGCAGCCAATCGATCCGGAAGACTAACACTGAAGCTTTCTTT,CASSQSIRKTNTEAFF
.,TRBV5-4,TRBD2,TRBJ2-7,TGTGCCAGCAGCTTGAGCGGGACTTACTACGAGCAGTACTTC,CASSLSGTYYEQYF
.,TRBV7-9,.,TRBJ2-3,TGTGCCAGCAGCTTAGTGAGCGGGAGCACAGATACGCAGTATTTT,CASSLVSGSTDTQYF
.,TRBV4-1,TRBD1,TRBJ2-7,TGCGCCAGCAGCCAATACAGGGGGCAAAACGAGCAGTACTTC,CASSQYRGQNEQYF
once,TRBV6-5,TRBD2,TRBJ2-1,TGTGCCAGTCGCTCCGGGACTAGCGGCTACAATGAGCAGTTCTTC,CASRSGTSGYNEQFF
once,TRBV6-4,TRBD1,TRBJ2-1,TGTGCCAGCAGTGACTCGTTGGACAGGGGGTACAATGAGCAGTTCTTC,CASSDSLDRGYNEQFF
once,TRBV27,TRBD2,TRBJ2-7,TGTGCCAGCAGTCAGAACGCCCAACTAGCGCTCTCCTACGAGCAGTACTTC,CASSQNAQLALSYEQYF
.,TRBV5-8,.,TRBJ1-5,TGTGCCAGTATACCTCTGGGGGTTAGCAATCAGCCCCAGCATTTT,CASIPLGVSNQPQHF
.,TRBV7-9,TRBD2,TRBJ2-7,TGTGCCAGCAGCCATGGACTAGCGGGAACGTACGAGCAGTACTTC,CASSHGLAGTYEQYF
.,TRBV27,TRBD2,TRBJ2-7,TGTGCCAGCAGTGGGACGGGAGGATCCTACGAGCAGTACTTC,CASSGTGGSYEQYF
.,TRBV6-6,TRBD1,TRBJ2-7,TGTGCCAGCAGGCTGGGACAGAAGATCTCCTACGAGCAGTACTTC,CASRLGQKISYEQYF
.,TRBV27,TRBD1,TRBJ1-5,TGTGCCAGCAAACCGGGACAGGGATACCAGCCCCAGCATTTT,CASKPGQGYQPQHF
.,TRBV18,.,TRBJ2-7,TGTGCCAGCTCACCCCGACTCGACAAGCCCTACGAGCAGTACTTC,CASSPRLDKPYEQYF
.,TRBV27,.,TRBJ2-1,TGTGCCAGCAGGGACTACAATGAGCAGTTCTTC,CASRDYNEQFF
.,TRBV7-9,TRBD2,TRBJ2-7,TGTGCCAGCAGCTCCAGCGGGCTAGCGGGAACCTACGAGCAGTACTTC,CASSSSGLAGTYEQYF
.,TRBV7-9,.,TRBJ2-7,TGTGCCAGCAGCCCCCAAGGGGGGGGTTTAGCATCCTACGAGCAGTACTTC,CASSPQGGGLASYEQYF
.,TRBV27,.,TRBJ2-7,TGTGCCAGCAGTTTAGGGGGACATGGTTACGAGCAGTACTTC,CASSLGGHGYEQYF
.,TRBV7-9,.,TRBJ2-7,TGTGCCAGCAGCCTGCCGGGAAGGGAGTCAACGGGCGAGCAGTACTTC,CASSLPGRESTGEQYF
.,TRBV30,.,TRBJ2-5,TGTGCCTGGAGTGTACCCCGGGACATCCAAGAGACCCAGTACTTC,CAWSVPRDIQETQYF
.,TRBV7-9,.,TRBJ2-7,TGTGCCAGCAGCTCCACTACAGAATACGAGCAGTACTTC,CASSSTTEYEQYF
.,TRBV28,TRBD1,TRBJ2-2,TGTGCCAGCAGTTTATTCAGGGGGCTAAGCGGGGAGCTGTTTTTT,CASSLFRGLSGELFF
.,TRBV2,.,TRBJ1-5,TGTGCCAGCACTTCGGGACTAGTCGATAGCAATCAGCCCCAGCATTTT,CASTSGLVDSNQPQHF
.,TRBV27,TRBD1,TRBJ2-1,TGTGCCAGCAGCCTCTCCTCGGACAGGGGTCATGAGCAGTTCTTC,CASSLSSDRGHEQFF
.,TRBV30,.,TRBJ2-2,TGTGCCTGGAGCCCCGCCGGGGAGCTGTTTTTT,CAWSPAGELFF
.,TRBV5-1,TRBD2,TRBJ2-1,TGCGCCAGCAGCTTGGCCACAGCGGGAGAGATAAATGAGCAGTTCTTC,CASSLATAGEINEQFF
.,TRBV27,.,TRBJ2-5,TGTGCCAGCAGTTTGTCGAACGTGGCGGACCCCCAAGAGACCCAGTACTTC,CASSLSNVADPQETQYF
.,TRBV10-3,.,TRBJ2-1,TGTGCCATCACAACAGGTAGCTCCTACAATGAGCAGTTCTTC,CAITTGSSYNEQFF
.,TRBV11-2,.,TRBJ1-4,TGTGCCAGCAGCTCCAGGGGTACTGAAAAACTGTTTTTT,CASSSRGTEKLFF
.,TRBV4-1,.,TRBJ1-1,TGCGCCAGCAGCCAAGATTCGTACACTGAAGCTTTCTTT,CASSQDSYTEAFF
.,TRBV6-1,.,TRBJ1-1,TGTGCCAGCAGTGAAGAGGCAGGGATGAGCACTGAAGCTTTCTTT,CASSEEAGMSTEAFF
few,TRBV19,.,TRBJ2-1,TGTGCCAGTAGTATTGTAGAGACCCGACCGTACAATGAGCAGTTCTTC,CASSIVETRPYNEQFF
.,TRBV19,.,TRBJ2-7,TGTGCCAGTAGTATAGACGGACAGACTACCTACGAGCAGTACTTC,CASSIDGQTTYEQYF
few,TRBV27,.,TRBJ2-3,TGTGCCACCTGGGGAAGGGTTAGTGGGACAGATACGCAGTATTTT,CATWGRVSGTDTQYF
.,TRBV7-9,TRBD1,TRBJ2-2,TGTGCCAGCAGCGGGGACAGGGGAACCACCGGGGAGCTGTTTTTT,CASSGDRGTTGELFF
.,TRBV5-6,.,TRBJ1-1,TGTGCCAGCAGCTTTTCGGGGATAGAGAACACTGAAGCTTTCTTT,CASSFSGIENTEAFF
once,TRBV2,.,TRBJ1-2,TGTGCCAGCAGCGTCGAGGGGGGCCACTCCTATGGCTACACCTTC,CASSVEGGHSYGYTF
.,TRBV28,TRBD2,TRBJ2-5,TGTGCCAGCACCTCGGGACTAGCGGCGCGAGAGACCCAGTACTTC,CASTSGLAARETQYF
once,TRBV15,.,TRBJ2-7,TGTGCCACCAGCAGAGTCGCCCTCCCTCCGCGGATCGAGCAGTACTTC,CATSRVALPPRIEQYF
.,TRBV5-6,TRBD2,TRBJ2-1,TGTGCCAGCAGCTTGTTTGCTAGCGGGAGTTTCAATGAGCAGTTCTTC,CASSLFASGSFNEQFF